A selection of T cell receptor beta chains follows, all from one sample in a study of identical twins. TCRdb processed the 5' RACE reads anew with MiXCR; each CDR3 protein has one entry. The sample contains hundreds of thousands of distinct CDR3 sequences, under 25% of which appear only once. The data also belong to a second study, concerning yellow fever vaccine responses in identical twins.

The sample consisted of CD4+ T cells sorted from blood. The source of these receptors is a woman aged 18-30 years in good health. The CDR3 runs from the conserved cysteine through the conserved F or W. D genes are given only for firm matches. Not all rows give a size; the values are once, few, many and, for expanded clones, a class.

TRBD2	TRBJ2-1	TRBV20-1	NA	TGCAGTGCCCGCTTCGGGCTAGCGGGGGGGGGCTCCTACAATGAGCAGTTCTTC	CSARFGLAGGGSYNEQFF
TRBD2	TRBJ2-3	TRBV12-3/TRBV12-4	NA	TGTGCCAGCAGTTTGGATCGACTAGCACTAATCACAGATACGCAGTATTTT	CASSLDRLALITDTQYF
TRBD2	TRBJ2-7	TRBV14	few	TGTGCCAGCAGTAGCGGGCTGGGAGCGGCCTACGAGCAGTACTTC	CASSSGLGAAYEQYF
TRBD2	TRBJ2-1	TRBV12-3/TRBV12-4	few	TGTGCCAGCAGGGAGGGGAGAAGGGGGCTTCGGCTAGCGGGAGGGGATGAGCAGTTCTTC	CASREGRRGLRLAGGDEQFF
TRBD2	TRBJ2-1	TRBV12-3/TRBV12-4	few	TGTGCCAGCAGCCTAGCGGGGGGCATATACTCCTACAATGAGCAGTTCTTC	CASSLAGGIYSYNEQFF
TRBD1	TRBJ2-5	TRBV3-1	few	TGTGCCAGCAAGAACACAGGGGGGAGACAAGAGACCCAGTACTTC	CASKNTGGRQETQYF
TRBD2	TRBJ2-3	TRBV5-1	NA	TGCGCCAGCAGCTGGAATCCGGGACTAGCGTTAGCAGATACGCAGTATTTT	CASSWNPGLALADTQYF
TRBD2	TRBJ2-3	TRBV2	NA	TGTGCCAGCACGGCTAGCGGAATTGGGGCAGATACGCAGTATTTT	CASTASGIGADTQYF
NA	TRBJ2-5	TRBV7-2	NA	TGTGCCAGCAGCCTCGGTTGGGTACCGGAAGAGACCCAGTACTTC	CASSLGWVPEETQYF
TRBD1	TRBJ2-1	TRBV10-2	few	TGCGCCAGCAGTAGACAGGGGAGGTTCAATGAGCAGTTCTTC	CASSRQGRFNEQFF
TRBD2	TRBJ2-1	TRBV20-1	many	TGCAGTGCACCACTAGCGGGGGCTTACAATGAGCAGTTCTTC	CSAPLAGAYNEQFF
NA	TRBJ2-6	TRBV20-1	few	TGCAGTGCCCTACAGGGGGGGGCTGGGGCCAACGTCCTGACTTTC	CSALQGGAGANVLTF
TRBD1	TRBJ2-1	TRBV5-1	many	TGCGCCAGCAGCTTACAGGGGATGAATGAGCAGTTCTTC	CASSLQGMNEQFF
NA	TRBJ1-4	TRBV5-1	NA	TGCGCCAGCAGCTTGGGGCTCCAGAGTAATGAAAAACTGTTTTTT	CASSLGLQSNEKLFF
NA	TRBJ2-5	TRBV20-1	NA	TGCAGTGCTGGCTATAGGGGGTCCTTGGGAGCCCAGTACTTC	CSAGYRGSLGAQYF
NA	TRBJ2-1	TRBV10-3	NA	TGTGCCATCAGTGTGCACAATGAGCAGTTCTTC	CAISVHNEQFF
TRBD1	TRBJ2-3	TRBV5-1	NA	TGCGCCAGCACCGGTGGACAGGGCACAGATACGCAGTATTTT	CASTGGQGTDTQYF
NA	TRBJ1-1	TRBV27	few	TGTGCCAGCAGCCCCCAGGGAGTTGACACTGAAGCTTTCTTT	CASSPQGVDTEAFF
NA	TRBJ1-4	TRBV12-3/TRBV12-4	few	TGTGCCAGCAGGTCGCGCGGACTTAATGAAAAACTGTTTTTT	CASRSRGLNEKLFF
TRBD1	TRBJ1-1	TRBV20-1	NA	TGCAGTGCTCCCCGACAGGGGAGGACTGAAGCTTTCTTT	CSAPRQGRTEAFF
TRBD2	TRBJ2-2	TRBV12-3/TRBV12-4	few	TGTGCCAGCAGTCGGACTAGCGGGAGTTCCACCGGGGAGCTGTTTTTT	CASSRTSGSSTGELFF
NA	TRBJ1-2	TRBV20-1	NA	TGCAGTGCATACTCAGGGTATTTGGATGGCTACACCTTC	CSAYSGYLDGYTF
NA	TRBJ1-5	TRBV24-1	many	TGTGCCACCAGTGATTTGGGTCAGCCCCAGCATTTT	CATSDLGQPQHF
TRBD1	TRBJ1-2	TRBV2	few	TGTGCCAGCAGGGGACAGGCCTTGGATGGCTACACCTTC	CASRGQALDGYTF
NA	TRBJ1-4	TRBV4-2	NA	TGTGCCAGCAGCCAAGTTTGGCAGTCGGCCTTTTCACTGTTTTTT	CASSQVWQSAFSLFF
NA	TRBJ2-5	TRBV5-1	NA	TGCGCCAGCAGCTTCTTGAGCGCCCTCCAAGAGACCCAGTACTTC	CASSFLSALQETQYF
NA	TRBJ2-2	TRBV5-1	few	TGCGCCAGTTCCGGGACGACGAACACCGGGGAGCTGTTTTTT	CASSGTTNTGELFF
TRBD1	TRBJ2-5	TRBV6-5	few	TGTGCCAGCAGTTACGGGGACAGGGGGCACCAAGAGACCCAGTACTTC	CASSYGDRGHQETQYF
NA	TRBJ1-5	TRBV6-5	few	TGTGCCAGCAGTTACCGGGGGAATCAGCCCCAGCATTTT	CASSYRGNQPQHF
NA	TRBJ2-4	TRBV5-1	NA	TGCGCCAGCAGCTTCACCGGGACAACTCTGCAGTACTTC	CASSFTGTTLQYF
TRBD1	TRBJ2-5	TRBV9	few	TGTGCCAGCTCCCGCTCGCCGGGACAGGGGCCAGAGACCCAGTACTTC	CASSRSPGQGPETQYF
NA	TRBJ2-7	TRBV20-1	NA	TGCAGTGCTAGCAGGGACGCCTACGAGCAGTACTTC	CSASRDAYEQYF
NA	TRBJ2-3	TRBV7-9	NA	TGTGCCAGCAGCGAATCAAAGAGAGGAGTTACGCAGTATTTT	CASSESKRGVTQYF
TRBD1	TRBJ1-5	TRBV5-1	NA	TGCGCCAGCAGCCCCGGGACAGGGTTCAATCAGCCCCAGCATTTT	CASSPGTGFNQPQHF
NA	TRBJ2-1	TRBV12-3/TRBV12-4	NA	TGTGCCAGCAGTCCCCGCGGGGGCGGGGAGCAGTTCTTC	CASSPRGGGEQFF
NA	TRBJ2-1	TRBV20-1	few	TGCAGTGCGCCCGCGTCCGGGACCTACAATGAGCAGTTCTTC	CSAPASGTYNEQFF
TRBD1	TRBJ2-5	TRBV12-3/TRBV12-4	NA	TGTGCCAGCAGTTTATGGGGACAGGGGATTGGGGAGACCCAGTACTTC	CASSLWGQGIGETQYF
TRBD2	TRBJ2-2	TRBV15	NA	TGTGCCACCAGCGGACTCCTAGCGGGAGGGCGCACCGGGGAGCTGTTTTTT	CATSGLLAGGRTGELFF
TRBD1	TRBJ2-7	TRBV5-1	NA	TGCGCCAGCAGGACAGGGGGCTCACGTTACGAGCAGTACTTC	CASRTGGSRYEQYF
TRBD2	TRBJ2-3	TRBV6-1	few	TGTGCCAGCAGCTCGAGCGGGGGCTACACAGATACGCAGTATTTT	CASSSSGGYTDTQYF